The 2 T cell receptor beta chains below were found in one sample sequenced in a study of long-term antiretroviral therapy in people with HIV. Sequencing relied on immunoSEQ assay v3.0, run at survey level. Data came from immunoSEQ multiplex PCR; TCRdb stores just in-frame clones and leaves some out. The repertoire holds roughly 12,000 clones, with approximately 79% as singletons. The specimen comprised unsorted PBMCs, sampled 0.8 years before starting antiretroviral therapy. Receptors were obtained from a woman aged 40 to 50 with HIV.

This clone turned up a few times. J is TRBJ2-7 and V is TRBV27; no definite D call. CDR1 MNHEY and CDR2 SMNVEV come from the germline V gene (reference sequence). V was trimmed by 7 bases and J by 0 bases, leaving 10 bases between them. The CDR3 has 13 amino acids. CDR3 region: CASNDLSSYEQYF. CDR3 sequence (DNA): TGTGCCAGCAACGACTTGAGCTCCTACGAGCAGTACTTC.

The CDR3 region has the DNA TGTGCCAGCAGCTTCATGGCGGGACACTCCTACGAGCAGTACTTC. Translated: CASSFMAGHSYEQYF. The chain recombines TRBV5-4 with TRBJ2-5, with D perhaps given as TRBD1 or TRBD2 (6 bases each). Matching the DNA end better, TRBJ2-7 makes the J call doubtful. Germline lookup yields CDR1 SGHNT and CDR2 YYREEE (reference sequence). The CDR3 sequence is 15 residues long.